The 8 T cell receptor beta chains below come from one sample, sequenced in a study of T cell responses to AZD1222 COVID-19 vaccine. Profiling relied on immunoSEQ multiplex PCR, and the TCRdb table lists in-frame clones only, not all of them. The sample lists 95,000 to 150,000 clones; less than 95% were seen once. This specimen was peripheral blood, taken on day 0 of MenACWY control vaccination. All receptors come from an adult in good health.

The sample holds a few counts of this clone. The chain recombines TRBV6-4 with TRBJ2-3, with 9 positions matching TRBD2. Looked up from germline, CDR1 is MRHNA and CDR2 is SNTAGT. CDR3 length: 15 amino acids. V dropped 4 bases and J dropped 4; count of bases not matched to a gene: 6. CDR3 amino acids: CASSVLGLASDTQYF. Here the CDR3 DNA reads TGTGCCAGCAGTGTTTTAGGACTAGCGTCAGATACGCAGTATTTT.

The chain has TRBV27 and TRBJ2-5; D gene ambiguous. CDR1 and CDR2 from the germline V gene are MNHEY and SMNVEV (reference sequence). Trimming took off 3 bases at V and 2 bases at J, with 10 bases between the two ends. This CDR3 comprises 14 residues. As DNA, the CDR3 is TGTGCCAGCAGTTTTGGTAGGATTCAAGAGACCCAGTACTTC. Its translation is CASSFGRIQETQYF.

The V call is TRBV9, the J call TRBJ1-1; 7 positions agree with TRBD1. Germline V gene lookup returns CDR1 SGDLS and CDR2 YYNGEE. This CDR3 region has 14 residues. V shed 4 bases and J 1 base; nucleotides not matched to a gene: 4. The CDR3 nucleotides are TGTGCCAGCAGCAGACGGGACAGGAACACTGAAGCTTTCTTT. As protein: CASSRRDRNTEAFF.

The rearrangement uses TRBV5-1 and TRBJ1-3; D perhaps matches TRBD1 (5 bases). The V gene's germline CDR1 is SGHRS and CDR2 YFSETQ. This CDR3 region has 14 residues. V lost 1 base and J 2 bases, leaving 7 bases between the germline ends. CDR3 residues: CASSLRGAGNTIYF. The CDR3, as DNA: TGCGCCAGCAGCTTGCGGGGGGCTGGAAACACCATATATTTT.

The CDR3 bases are TGCGCCAGCAGCCAGGGGTCCGGCGCCTACGAGCAGTACTTC. Protein sequence: CASSQGSGAYEQYF. The chain has TRBV4-1 and TRBJ2-7; no firm D call. The germline gives CDR1 MGHRA, CDR2 YSYEKL. The CDR3 spans 14 residues. V lost 3 bases, J lost 2 bases, and 11 bases lay in between.

This chain links TRBV4-1 with TRBJ1-2; D not resolved. V was cut by 0 bases and J by 2 bases, with 10 bases left in between. Germline values: CDR1 MGHRA, CDR2 YSYEKL. The CDR3 totals 15 residues. The CDR3 nucleotides read TGCGCCAGCAGCCAAGAGTTTGAACAGAACTATGGCTACACCTTC. It encodes CASSQEFEQNYGYTF.

The genes are TRBV7-2 and TRBJ2-2, with D perhaps matching TRBD2 (5 bases). With 0 bases removed from V and 6 bases from J, the gap between germline ends came to 8 bases. This CDR3 has 14 residues. Germline CDR1 reads SGHTA; CDR2 reads FQGNSA. CDR3 in amino acids: CASSLAAGAGELFF. CDR3 nucleotides: TGTGCCAGCAGCTTAGCGGCCGGGGCCGGGGAGCTGTTTTTT.

This chain uses TRBV2 with TRBJ1-1, with D perhaps TRBD1 (5 bases). Trimming removed 2 bases at V and 4 bases at J, with 11 bases between. This CDR3 spans 14 amino acids. Germline loops: CDR1 SNHLY, CDR2 FYNNEI. The CDR3 sequence is CASSETTVTTEAFF. The DNA for the CDR3 is TGTGCCAGCAGTGAAACGACAGTGACCACTGAAGCTTTCTTT.